This passage covers 27 T cell receptor beta chains from one sample sequenced in a study of technical replicates of blood from a few donors (TCRdb year 2017). The library was generated by the immunoSEQ multiplex PCR assay. The clones in this table, taken by TCRdb from immuneACCESS, are in-frame only. Not every clone is retained; where verified, under half of the shortfall comes from an unresolved V gene, and the cause of the rest is unknown. The sample yields tens of thousands of clones; 90% to 95% were counted once. Roughly 0.26% of the sample belongs to the ten largest clones. Sequenced input: T cells isolated from PBMCs. These receptors all stem from a human donor in good health.

The gene calls are TRBV19 and TRBJ2-7; 9 positions agree with TRBD2. CDR1 and CDR2 (germline): LNHDA, SQIVND (reference sequence). This CDR3 is built from 18 residues. The junction had 15 bases not matched to a gene; V was cut back by 3 bases and J by 3 bases. The CDR3 reads CASSIRSAAGGIRYEQYF. For the CDR3, the DNA is TGTGCCAGTAGTATCCGATCGGCGGCGGGAGGGATCCGCTACGAGCAGTACTTC. Using reference TRBV19 and TRBJ2-7 for the parts outside the CDR3, the full variable domain is DGGITQSPKYLFRKEGQNVTLSCEQNLNHDAMYWYRQDPGQGLRLIYYSQIVNDFQKGDIAEGYSVSREKKESFPLTVTSAQKNPTAFYLCASSIRSAAGGIRYEQYFGPGTRLTVT.

V is TRBV28 and J is TRBJ1-5; D gene ambiguous. Deletions cut 1 base from V and 4 bases from J, with 11 bases between. Germline CDR1 and CDR2: MDHEN and SYDVKM. This CDR3 spans 15 amino acids. As DNA, the CDR3 is TGTGCCAGCAGTTTATCAGTAATATTTAATCAGCCCCAGCATTTT. Amino acids: CASSLSVIFNQPQHF.

The V call is TRBV7-2, the J call TRBJ2-3, with 12 bases matching TRBD2. CDR3 length: 17 amino acids. CDR1 SGHTA and CDR2 FQGNSA come from the germline V gene. V was pared by 5 bases and J by 1 base, with 7 bases of the junction left unmatched. CDR3 in DNA: TGTGCCAGCAGCGCCCCGGGACTAGCGGGTGGCACAGATACGCAGTATTTT. It is translated as CASSAPGLAGGTDTQYF.

The genes are TRBV4-1 and TRBJ2-3; D gene unclear. The length of the CDR3 is 16 residues. V shed 1 base and J shed 2 bases, with 13 bases lying between them. Per the germline V gene, CDR1 is MGHRA and CDR2 is YSYEKL. CDR3 in amino acids: CASSQGSWRNTDTQYF. The CDR3 region has the DNA TGCGCCAGCAGCCAAGGATCCTGGCGGAACACAGATACGCAGTATTTT.

V is TRBV27 and J is TRBJ1-4, with 11 bases that match TRBD1. Germline CDR1 reads MNHEY; CDR2 reads SMNVEV (reference sequence). This CDR3 has 15 amino acids. V shed 6 bases, J shed 7 bases, and the junction held 7 bases outside the gene matches. CDR3 sequence: CASRRTGGTVEKLFF. CDR3 bases: TGTGCCAGCAGACGGACAGGGGGCACTGTTGAAAAACTGTTTTTT.

The chain recombines TRBV7-8 with TRBJ1-5; weak D call: TRBD1 (5 bases). V was trimmed by 1 base and J by 5 bases, leaving 12 bases between them. The CDR3 runs 15 residues. CDR1 is SGHVS, CDR2 FQNEAQ, per germline. CDR3 coding DNA: TGTGCCAGCAGCTTAGAAAGGGGAAGATATCAGCCCCAGCATTTT. This sequence encodes CASSLERGRYQPQHF.

This clone appeared a single time. CDR3 in DNA: TGCGCCAGCAGCTGGGCCGGGGACAGATCTAATGAAAAACTGTTTTTT. As protein: CASSWAGDRSNEKLFF. The rearrangement links TRBV5-1 to TRBJ1-4; the match to TRBD1 covers 7 bases. V dropped 3 bases and J dropped 3; count of bases not matched to a gene: 8. The CDR3 extends over 16 amino acids. Germline V gene sequence: CDR1 SGHRS, CDR2 YFSETQ. Complete variable domain (other parts from reference TRBV5-1 and TRBJ1-4): KAGVTQTPRYLIKTRGQQVTLSCSPISGHRSVSWYQQTPGQGLQFLFEYFSETQRNKGNFPGRFSGRQFSNSRSEMNVSTLELGDSALYLCASSWAGDRSNEKLFFGSGTQLSVL.

Here the CDR3 reads CASSPRLAENDEQYF. The CDR3 DNA reads as TGTGCCAGCAGCCCCAGACTAGCGGAAAACGACGAGCAGTACTTC. The chain joins TRBV7-9 to TRBJ2-7; 9 nucleotides match TRBD2. The V gene end was trimmed by 5 bases and the J gene end by 5 bases; junction bases not matched to a gene: 10. Germline lookup yields CDR1 SEHNR and CDR2 FQNEAQ (reference sequence). The CDR3 has 15 residues.

The chain has TRBV6-1 and TRBJ2-1; 8 bases are shared with TRBD2. The CDR3 sequence is 17 residues long. V shed 2 bases and J 12 bases; nucleotides not matched to a gene: 18. Germline CDR1 MNHNS, CDR2 SASEGT. The CDR3: CASSESGGGTRVEVQFF. In nucleotides, the CDR3 is TGTGCCAGCAGTGAAAGCGGGGGCGGGACTAGGGTCGAGGTGCAGTTCTTC.

The chain carries TRBV19 and TRBJ2-1; no clear D. CDR1 is LNHDA and CDR2 is SQIVND in the germline V gene (reference sequence). This CDR3 region has 14 residues. Deletions cut 5 bases from V and 6 bases from J, with 14 bases between. CDR3 sequence reads: CASSLSPGPNEQFF. CDR3 in DNA: TGTGCCAGTAGTTTATCACCAGGCCCCAATGAGCAGTTCTTC. Looking up the rest from reference TRBV19 and TRBJ2-1 gives the full variable domain: DGGITQSPKYLFRKEGQNVTLSCEQNLNHDAMYWYRQDPGQGLRLIYYSQIVNDFQKGDIAEGYSVSREKKESFPLTVTSAQKNPTAFYLCASSLSPGPNEQFFGPGTRLTVL.

J is TRBJ2-5 and V is TRBV7-8, with D hard to call. Germline loops: CDR1 SGHVS, CDR2 FQNEAQ. Deletions cut 5 bases from V and 4 bases from J, with 8 bases between. CDR3 length equals 12 residues. The CDR3, as DNA: TGTGCCAGCAGCAGCTCCCGAGAGACCCAGTACTTC. This encodes CASSSSRETQYF.

The chain links TRBV28 to TRBJ1-1; D call uncertain. Trimming pared 2 bases from V and 6 bases from J, leaving 10 bases between. Germline CDR1 reads MDHEN; CDR2 reads SYDVKM. The CDR3 is made up of 13 amino acids. CDR3 residues: CASSLSPRSEAFF. In nucleotides, the CDR3 is TGTGCCAGCAGTTTAAGCCCCCGCTCTGAAGCTTTCTTT. The full variable domain, in which reference TRBV28 and TRBJ1-1 provide the parts outside the CDR3, is DVKVTQSSRYLVKRTGEKVFLECVQDMDHENMFWYRQDPGLGLRLIYFSYDVKMKEKGDIPEGYSVSREKKERFSLILESASTNQTSMYLCASSLSPRSEAFFGQGTRLTVV.

The CDR3 spells CASSYRGGTEAFF. CDR3 nucleotide sequence: TGTGCCAGCAGCTACAGGGGTGGCACTGAAGCTTTCTTT. The V and J genes are TRBV7-9 and TRBJ1-1; 7 bases are a match to TRBD1. With 4 bases clipped from V and 4 bases from J, the junction kept 3 bases outside the gene matches. The CDR3 runs 13 residues. The germline gives CDR1 SEHNR, CDR2 FQNEAQ (reference sequence).

V is TRBV4-1 and J is TRBJ2-7; possibly TRBD2 for D (5 bases). Germline lookup yields CDR1 MGHRA and CDR2 YSYEKL. V lost 4 bases to trimming and J lost 0 bases, with 13 bases between them. This CDR3 is 15 amino acids long. The CDR3 nucleotides read TGCGCCAGCAGCCTGGAGGCCGAAAGCTCCTACGAGCAGTACTTC. Translated: CASSLEAESSYEQYF.

The rearrangement joins TRBV19 to TRBJ2-7; TRBD2 aligns across 13 bases. Germline V gene sequence: CDR1 LNHDA, CDR2 SQIVND (reference sequence). The CDR3 sequence is 14 residues long. J was trimmed by 4 bases and V by 6 bases; bases with no gene match: 3. CDR3 region: CASRRTSGGYEQYF. As DNA, the CDR3 is TGTGCCAGTAGACGGACTAGCGGGGGTTACGAGCAGTACTTC.

V gene TRBV6-4 combines with J gene TRBJ2-2, with D tentatively TRBD2 (5 bases). The CDR3 spans 13 residues. Germline V CDR1 and CDR2: MRHNA, SNTAGT. V was cut by 2 bases and J by 7 bases, with 8 bases left in between. CDR3 region: CASSDSGNGELFF. The CDR3 DNA reads TGTGCCAGCAGTGACAGCGGTAACGGGGAGCTGTTTTTT.

The V and J genes are TRBV11-3 and TRBJ2-1; 8 nucleotides align to TRBD1. This CDR3 contains 15 residues. The V gene end was trimmed by 5 bases and the J gene end by 6 bases; junction bases not matched to a gene: 9. Germline V CDR1 and CDR2: SGHNT, YENEEA. Written as DNA, the CDR3 is TGTGCCAGCAGCCCTGGACAGGGAGATCTCAATGAGCAGTTCTTC. Protein sequence: CASSPGQGDLNEQFF.

V usage is TRBV5-6 and J usage is TRBJ1-1; no firm D call. CDR1 and CDR2 (germline): SGHDT, YYEEEE. The CDR3 sequence is 13 residues long. V lost 0 bases to trimming and J lost 3 bases, with 6 bases between them. The CDR3 reads CASSLAEDTEAFF. The CDR3 bases are TGTGCCAGCAGCTTGGCAGAGGACACTGAAGCTTTCTTT.

The chain carries TRBV6-5 and TRBJ2-7; 10 bases are shared with TRBD1. This CDR3 comprises 16 residues. Germline V gives CDR1 MNHEY, CDR2 SVGAGI. After removal of 0 bases from V and 2 bases from J, the junction contained 4 bases not matched to a gene. CDR3 DNA: TGTGCCAGCAGTTACTCGGACAGGGGGGGAACCTACGAGCAGTACTTC. Translated, it gives CASSYSDRGGTYEQYF.

The chain employs TRBV6-5 and TRBJ1-1, with 8 bases fitting TRBD1. CDR1 is MNHEY, CDR2 SVGAGI, per germline. J lost 4 bases, V lost 6 bases, and 4 bases had no gene match. The CDR3 covers 13 residues. In nucleotides, the CDR3 is TGTGCCAGCAGGACAGGGGTGGGCACTGAAGCTTTCTTT. Amino acids: CASRTGVGTEAFF.

The chain is built from TRBV6-4 and TRBJ2-3; TRBD2 is a possible D gene (6 bases). V was cut by 3 bases and J by 2 bases, with 12 bases left in between. Germline CDR1 reads MRHNA; CDR2 reads SNTAGT. The CDR3 is 15 amino acids. The chain's CDR3 is CASSEFGTLTDTQYF. The CDR3 coding sequence is TGTGCCAGCAGTGAGTTCGGGACTCTCACAGATACGCAGTATTTT.

This clone has ten or more counts. The chain couples TRBV5-1 to TRBJ2-7, with 10 bases that match TRBD1. CDR3 size: 14 residues. CDR1 SGHRS and CDR2 YFSETQ come from the germline V gene. Trimming removed 3 bases from V and 4 bases from J; junction bases left unmatched: 4. The CDR3 DNA reads as TGCGCCAGCAGCTCAGACAGGGGGCAGTACGAGCAGTACTTC. It yields the protein CASSSDRGQYEQYF.

This clone was counted once. This chain uses TRBV19 with TRBJ2-7, with 9 bases fitting TRBD1. This CDR3 region has 14 residues. Trimming removed 1 base from V and 3 bases from J; junction bases left unmatched: 1. The germline CDR1 and CDR2 sequences are LNHDA and SQIVND (reference sequence). The CDR3 coding sequence is TGTGCCAGTAGTATAGGACAGGGGGGCTACGAGCAGTACTTC. Translating it yields CASSIGQGGYEQYF.

This rearrangement joins TRBV14 to TRBJ2-1; 11 bases align to TRBD1. Trimming cost V 3 bases and J 4 bases; bases outside gene matches: 5. CDR3 length equals 16 residues. From germline, CDR1 is SGHDN and CDR2 FVKESK. This CDR3 is CASSQGDRGRYNEQFF. In DNA, the CDR3 is TGTGCCAGCAGCCAGGGGGACAGGGGGAGGTACAATGAGCAGTTCTTC.

V usage is TRBV7-3 and J usage is TRBJ2-5; a possible D gene is TRBD2 (7 bases). Trimming pared 2 bases from V and 4 bases from J, leaving 17 bases between. Germline values: CDR1 SGHTA, CDR2 FQGTGA. The CDR3 has 16 residues. The CDR3, as DNA: TGTGCCAGCAGCTTATGGGCGGGGGCCCCGCCAGAGACCCAGTACTTC. Translating it yields CASSLWAGAPPETQYF.

The rearrangement joins TRBV29-1 to TRBJ1-2, with unresolved D. The CDR3 is 12 residues long. Germline values: CDR1 SQVTM, CDR2 ANQGSEA. Trimming left V 7 bases short and J 2 bases short, with 11 bases between. The CDR3 is CSGIDNNYGYTF. DNA for the CDR3: TGCAGCGGGATTGACAACAACTATGGCTACACCTTC. The full variable domain, in which reference TRBV29-1 and TRBJ1-2 provide the parts outside the CDR3, is SAVISQKPSRDICQRGTSLTIQCQVDSQVTMMFWYRQQPGQSLTLIATANQGSEATYESGFVIDKFPISRPNLTFSTLTVSNMSPEDSSIYLCSGIDNNYGYTFGSGTRLTVV.

The CDR3 is CASSSYKSLAGVHEQYF. DNA for the CDR3: TGTGCCAGCAGTTCCTACAAATCACTAGCGGGAGTACACGAGCAGTACTTC. The V and J genes are TRBV28 and TRBJ2-7, with 11 bases matching TRBD2. Trimming took 4 bases from V and 5 from J; bases not matched to a gene: 13. From germline, CDR1 is MDHEN and CDR2 SYDVKM. This CDR3 region has 17 residues.